The 5 T cell receptor beta chains given below trace back to one sample, sequenced in a study of blood T cells in healthy people across ages. A second PCR of 7 to 11 cycles used a sample-barcoded 5' primer and a J-beta primer mix. TCRdb reprocessed the 5' RACE reads with MiXCR, giving one entry per CDR3 protein. The table shows about 800,000 distinct CDR3 sequences, with approximately 25% occurring only once. Another study also made use of these data, one on T cells of mothers and their children.

Material: blood. The receptor set was obtained from a boy aged 5 to 17 in good health.

The CDR3 spells CASSPWSRQETQYF. The CDR3 coding sequence is TGTGCCAGCTCACCATGGTCCAGGCAAGAGACCCAGTACTTC. V and J are TRBV18 and TRBJ2-5; D not resolved. Germline loops: CDR1 KGHSH, CDR2 LQKENI. The ends were cut back, 2 bases at V and 2 bases at J, with 9 bases in the middle. The CDR3 runs 14 residues.

The chain links TRBV20-1 to TRBJ2-5; no clear D. The CDR3 is made up of 14 amino acids. Trimming took 1 base from V and 0 from J, leaving 9 bases between them. Germline assignment: CDR1 DFQATT and CDR2 SNEGSKA (reference sequence). This CDR3 reads CSARGAAYQETQYF. For the CDR3, the DNA is TGCAGTGCTAGAGGTGCGGCCTACCAAGAGACCCAGTACTTC.

Comment on this clonotype: The junction and the germline gene differ at one end; a read error may be behind it. The chain couples TRBV28 to TRBJ2-1; 7 bases are a match to TRBD2. Germline-derived CDR1 and CDR2 are MDHEN and SYDVKM. The length of the CDR3 is 17 residues. In nucleotides, the CDR3 is TGTGCCGGCAGTTACAGGACTAGTGTGACCCCCTACAATGAGCAGTTCTTC. Protein product: CAGSYRTSVTPYNEQFF.

With respect to this clonotype: This clone may be a read error of a much larger clone one base away. V usage is TRBV7-2 and J usage is TRBJ2-5, with D uncertain. The V end lost 5 bases, the J end lost 1 base, and 11 bases lay between the germline ends. From germline, CDR1 is SGHTA and CDR2 FQGNSA. The CDR3 loop spans 14 amino acids. CDR3 amino acids: CASSPWGIQETQYF. In nucleotides, the CDR3 is TGTGCCAGCAGCCCCTGGGGAATCCAAGAGACCCAGTACTTC.

The rearrangement joins TRBV29-1 to TRBJ2-2; unclear D gene. The CDR3 runs to 13 residues. CDR1 SQVTM and CDR2 ANQGSEA come from the germline V gene. The V gene lost 4 bases and the J gene lost 4 bases, with 10 bases spanning the gap. In DNA form, the CDR3 reads TGCAGCGTTGTCCTCGGTGCCACCGGGGAGCTGTTTTTT. Encoded protein: CSVVLGATGELFF.